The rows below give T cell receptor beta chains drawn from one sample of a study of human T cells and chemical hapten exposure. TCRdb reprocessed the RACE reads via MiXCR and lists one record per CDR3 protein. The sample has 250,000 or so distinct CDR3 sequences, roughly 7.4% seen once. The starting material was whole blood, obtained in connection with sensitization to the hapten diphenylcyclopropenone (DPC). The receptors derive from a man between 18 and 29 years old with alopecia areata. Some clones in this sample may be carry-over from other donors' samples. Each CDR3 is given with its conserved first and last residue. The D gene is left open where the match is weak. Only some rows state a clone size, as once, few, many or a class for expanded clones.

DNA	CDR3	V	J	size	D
TGCGCCAGCAGCTTGGAATTGCCAGCGTATAACACTGAAGCTTTCTTT	CASSLELPAYNTEAFF	TRBV5-1	TRBJ1-1	few	NA
TGTGCCAGCAGCGGGGGACAGATAAGCACAGATACGCAGTATTTT	CASSGGQISTDTQYF	TRBV7-2	TRBJ2-3	many	TRBD1
TGCGCCAGCAGCCAAGATGTGGGTAGCCGTGCAGATACGCAGTATTTT	CASSQDVGSRADTQYF	TRBV4-3	TRBJ2-3	few	NA
TGCGCCAGCAAGGACAGGGTCGATCAGCCCCAGCATTTT	CASKDRVDQPQHF	TRBV10-2	TRBJ1-5	NA	TRBD1
TGCAGCGCGAGGGACAGGGTAGCTTTCTTT	CSARDRVAFF	TRBV29-1	TRBJ1-1	many	TRBD1
TGTGCCAGCAGAAAGTTACGACAGGGAGGGTTTACGCAGTATTTT	CASRKLRQGGFTQYF	TRBV11-2	TRBJ2-3	NA	NA
TGCGCCAGCAGCTTACGCCCCCCGACAACATCCTACAATGAGCAGTTCTTC	CASSLRPPTTSYNEQFF	TRBV4-1	TRBJ2-1	NA	NA
TGTGCCAGCAGTCTGGACACGGCCAAGCCCCAGCATTTT	CASSLDTAKPQHF	TRBV12-3/TRBV12-4	TRBJ1-5	NA	NA
TGCAGCGTTGAAGTCAGTCGGTACACCGGGGAGCTGTTTTTT	CSVEVSRYTGELFF	TRBV29-1	TRBJ2-2	NA	NA
TGTGCTAGTGGTTTGGGACAGGGGGCTATTATGACAGCCAAAAACATTCAGTACTTC	CASGLGQGAIMTAKNIQYF	TRBV12-5	TRBJ2-4	many	TRBD1
TGTGCCAGCAGAATGGCGGGACAGCTACTACCCCTCCACTTT	CASRMAGQLLPLHF	TRBV6-6	TRBJ1-6	many	TRBD1
TGCGCCAGCAGCCAAGATTTAGCAGGGCACAATGAGCAGTTCTTC	CASSQDLAGHNEQFF	TRBV4-3	TRBJ2-1	NA	NA
TGTGCCAGCAGTTGGGACGCGAACACCGGGGAGCTGTTTTTT	CASSWDANTGELFF	TRBV6-2/TRBV6-3	TRBJ2-2	few	NA
TGTGCCAGCAGCCGCCCGGGACAGGGGTTCTACGAGCAGTACTTC	CASSRPGQGFYEQYF	TRBV7-8	TRBJ2-7	few	TRBD1
TGTGCCAGCAGCTTAGGAGGGTTCTCCTACGAGCAGTACTTC	CASSLGGFSYEQYF	TRBV7-2	TRBJ2-7	NA	NA
TGTGCCAGCAGAAGGACCCCGAACAGGTCGGCGGGAAACACCATATATTTT	CASRRTPNRSAGNTIYF	TRBV6-2/TRBV6-3	TRBJ1-3	NA	NA
TGTGCCACCAGTGCCCAGGGAAGAGACAATGAGCAGTTCTTC	CATSAQGRDNEQFF	TRBV24-1	TRBJ2-1	few	NA
TGTGCCAGCAGCTCTAGATTAATTTCTAGCACAGATACGCAGTATTTT	CASSSRLISSTDTQYF	TRBV11-2	TRBJ2-3	few	NA
TGTGCCAGCTGCGGGGGGCCGGACACAGATACGCAGTATTTT	CASCGGPDTDTQYF	TRBV12-3/TRBV12-4	TRBJ2-3	NA	TRBD2
TGTGCCAGCAGCTTGGCCAGGGGCGCCTCACCCCTCCACTTT	CASSLARGASPLHF	TRBV7-9	TRBJ1-6	NA	NA
TGTGCCAGCAGCCATTCGGGACAGGGGAATTCACCCCTCCACTTT	CASSHSGQGNSPLHF	TRBV3-1	TRBJ1-6	NA	TRBD1
TGTGCCAGCAGTTACCCGGTGCGGGGCTCCGGTTCTGAAAAACTGTTTTTT	CASSYPVRGSGSEKLFF	TRBV6-6	TRBJ1-4	NA	NA
TGTGCCAGCAGAAGTGCAGATACGCAGTATTTT	CASRSADTQYF	TRBV12-3/TRBV12-4	TRBJ2-3	NA	NA
TGTGCCAGCTCATCCCCGGGGGGCGCCTACAATGAGCAGTTCTTC	CASSSPGGAYNEQFF	TRBV6-2/TRBV6-3	TRBJ2-1	NA	NA
TGTGCCAGCAGTCTTACGACAGGGACCACAGATACGCAGTATTTT	CASSLTTGTTDTQYF	TRBV27	TRBJ2-3	NA	TRBD1
TGTGCCAGCAGCCGCCCCGGGACAGTAGGGAATGAAAAACTGTTTTTT	CASSRPGTVGNEKLFF	TRBV28	TRBJ1-4	NA	TRBD1
TGCGCCAGCAGCGGGGGGGATACGCAGTATTTT	CASSGGDTQYF	TRBV5-1	TRBJ2-3	many	NA
TGTGCCAGCAGTTTTGGGGAAGACGAGCAGTACTTC	CASSFGEDEQYF	TRBV28	TRBJ2-7	few	NA
TGTGCCAGCTCGGCCGGGACAGGGCCAGAGCCCCAGCATTTT	CASSAGTGPEPQHF	TRBV18	TRBJ1-5	few	TRBD1
TGTGCCAGCAGTTACTCGATCACCCCGTCAAGTCAGGCTTTCTTT	CASSYSITPSSQAFF	TRBV6-5	TRBJ1-1	NA	NA
TGTGCCAGCAGTTTAGGTTACTCGAGCTCTGGAAACACCATATATTTT	CASSLGYSSSGNTIYF	TRBV9	TRBJ1-3	few	NA
TGTGCCAGCAGTTTGGGGGCCAACTATGGCTACACCTTC	CASSLGANYGYTF	TRBV12-3/TRBV12-4	TRBJ1-2	few	NA
TGCAGCGCGAATGGACGAGTCACAGATACGCAGTATTTT	CSANGRVTDTQYF	TRBV29-1	TRBJ2-3	few	NA
TGTGCCAGCTCCCCTGGGATTATAGGGGAGCTGTTTTTT	CASSPGIIGELFF	TRBV11-3	TRBJ2-2	few	NA
TGCAGCGTTGAAGCTTCCTACTCGGCGAATGAGCAGTTCTTC	CSVEASYSANEQFF	TRBV29-1	TRBJ2-1	NA	NA
TGTGCCAGCAGCGCAAGACAGGGGGCGCGGACCGGGGAGCTGTTTTTT	CASSARQGARTGELFF	TRBV9	TRBJ2-2	NA	TRBD1
TGTGCCAGTAGTCTTCGGACAAGCTACGAGCAGTACTTC	CASSLRTSYEQYF	TRBV19	TRBJ2-7	few	NA
TGTGCCAGCAGCTTCAGGGTTAATGAGCAGTTCTTC	CASSFRVNEQFF	TRBV11-1	TRBJ2-1	few	NA
TGTGCCAGTTCGGTTAATTACAGGGTCGCTGGGGCCAACGTCCTGACTTTC	CASSVNYRVAGANVLTF	TRBV28	TRBJ2-6	NA	NA
TGCGCCAGCAGCTGGCAAGGGCAGGGCATTAATGAAAAACTGTTTTTT	CASSWQGQGINEKLFF	TRBV5-1	TRBJ1-4	NA	NA
TGTGCCAGCAGTTTAATCGGGGCCTCTAACTATGGCTACACCTTC	CASSLIGASNYGYTF	TRBV28	TRBJ1-2	few	NA
TGCAGTGCAAGGACAGGGGCGGCTGGAAACACCATATATTTT	CSARTGAAGNTIYF	TRBV20-1	TRBJ1-3	few	TRBD1
TGTGCCAGCAGTTACTCGGTGAACACTGAAGCTTTCTTT	CASSYSVNTEAFF	TRBV6-5	TRBJ1-1	many	NA
TGCAGTGCTCTCAAGGGGACGTTGAACACTGAAGCTTTCTTT	CSALKGTLNTEAFF	TRBV20-1	TRBJ1-1	NA	NA
TGCGCCAGCAGCGGAGAGACCCAGTACTTC	CASSGETQYF	TRBV5-1	TRBJ2-5	many	NA
TGTGCTAGTGGTTTGCCCCTGGGACTAAACAATGAGCAGTTCTTC	CASGLPLGLNNEQFF	TRBV12-5	TRBJ2-1	many	TRBD2
TGTGCCACCTCGGACAGCGTTAATGAAAAACTGTTTTTT	CATSDSVNEKLFF	TRBV19	TRBJ1-4	few	NA
TGTGCCAGCAGCGTAGAGCCAGGTTTGAGCACAGATACGCAGTATTTT	CASSVEPGLSTDTQYF	TRBV9	TRBJ2-3	few	NA
TGTGCCAGCTCGGTCACGGGGGCGGGTGAAAACATTCAGTACTTC	CASSVTGAGENIQYF	TRBV27	TRBJ2-4	few	NA
TGTGCCAGCAGCCCCGGGCGCAGGCTGGCCAAAAACATTCAGTACTTC	CASSPGRRLAKNIQYF	TRBV12-3/TRBV12-4	TRBJ2-4	few	NA
TGTGCCAGCAGCTTAGCGGGCAGGAGGTCTTTCTTT	CASSLAGRRSFF	TRBV7-9	TRBJ1-1	few	NA
TGTGCCAGCAGTTCCCCCCGAGGGTCCGGGGCCAACGTCCTGACTTTC	CASSSPRGSGANVLTF	TRBV28	TRBJ2-6	few	NA
TGTGCCAGCTCCTCACGGGACACGAACACCGGGGAGCTGTTTTTT	CASSSRDTNTGELFF	TRBV24-1	TRBJ2-2	NA	NA